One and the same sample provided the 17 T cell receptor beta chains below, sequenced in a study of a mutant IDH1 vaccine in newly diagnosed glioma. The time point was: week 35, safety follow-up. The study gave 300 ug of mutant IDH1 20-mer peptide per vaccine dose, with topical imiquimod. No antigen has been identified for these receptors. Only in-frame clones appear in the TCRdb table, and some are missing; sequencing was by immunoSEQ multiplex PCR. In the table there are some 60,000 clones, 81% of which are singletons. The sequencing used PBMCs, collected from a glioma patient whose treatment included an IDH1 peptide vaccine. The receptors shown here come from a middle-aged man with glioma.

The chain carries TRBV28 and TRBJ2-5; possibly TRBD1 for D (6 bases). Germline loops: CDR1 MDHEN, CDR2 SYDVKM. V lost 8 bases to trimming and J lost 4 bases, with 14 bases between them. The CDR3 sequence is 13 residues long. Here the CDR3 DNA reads TGTGCCAGCGGCCGACAGGTCGGAGAGACCCAGTACTTC. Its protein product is CASGRQVGETQYF.

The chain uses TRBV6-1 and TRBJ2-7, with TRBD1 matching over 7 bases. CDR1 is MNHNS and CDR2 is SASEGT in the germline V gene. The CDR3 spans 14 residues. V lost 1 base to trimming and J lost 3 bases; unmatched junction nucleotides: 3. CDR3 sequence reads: CASSEGQGYYEQYF. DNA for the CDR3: TGTGCCAGCAGTGAAGGACAGGGCTACTACGAGCAGTACTTC.

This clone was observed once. The chain's CDR3 is CASTYGRARWRQETQYF. Written as DNA, the CDR3 is TGTGCCAGCACGTATGGCAGGGCGAGGTGGAGGCAAGAGACCCAGTACTTC. The gene calls are TRBV2 and TRBJ2-5, with D perhaps matching TRBD1 or TRBD2 (5 bases each). The V and J ends lost 7 bases and 2 bases respectively, with 23 bases between them. The CDR3 consists of 17 residues. The germline V gene has CDR1 SNHLY and CDR2 FYNNEI.

For the CDR3, the DNA is TGTGCCACGGGACTAGCGGGAGCCGGGGAGCTGTTTTTT. It yields the protein CATGLAGAGELFF. The rearrangement joins TRBV25-1 to TRBJ2-2, with 14 bases aligning to TRBD2. This CDR3 contains 13 residues. Trimming cost V 10 bases and J 6 bases; bases outside gene matches: 1. Looked up from germline, CDR1 is MGHDK and CDR2 is SYGVNS.

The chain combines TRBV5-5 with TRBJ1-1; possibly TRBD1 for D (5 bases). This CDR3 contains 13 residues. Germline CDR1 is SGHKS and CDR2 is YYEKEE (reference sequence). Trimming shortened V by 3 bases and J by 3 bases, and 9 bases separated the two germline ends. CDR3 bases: TGTGCCAGCAGCTCGGGACTCGACACTGAAGCTTTCTTT. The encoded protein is CASSSGLDTEAFF.

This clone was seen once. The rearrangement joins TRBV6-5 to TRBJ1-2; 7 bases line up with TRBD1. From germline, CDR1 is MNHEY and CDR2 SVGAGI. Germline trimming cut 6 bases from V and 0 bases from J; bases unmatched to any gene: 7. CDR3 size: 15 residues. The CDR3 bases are TGTGCCAGCAGCCACCGGGACAGTTCTAACTATGGCTACACCTTC. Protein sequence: CASSHRDSSNYGYTF.

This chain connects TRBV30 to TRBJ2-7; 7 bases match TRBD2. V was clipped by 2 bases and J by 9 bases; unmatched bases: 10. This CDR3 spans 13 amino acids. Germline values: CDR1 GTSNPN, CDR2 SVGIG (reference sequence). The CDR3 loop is CAWSPGGMIWQYF. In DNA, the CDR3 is TGTGCCTGGAGTCCCGGGGGGATGATATGGCAGTACTTC.

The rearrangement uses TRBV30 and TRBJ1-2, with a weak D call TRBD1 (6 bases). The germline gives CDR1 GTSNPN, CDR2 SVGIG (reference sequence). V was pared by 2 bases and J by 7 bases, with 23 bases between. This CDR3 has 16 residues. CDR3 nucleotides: TGTGCCTGGAGTCGGGTATCTGACAGGAGGGCATTTGGCTACACCTTC. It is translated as CAWSRVSDRRAFGYTF.

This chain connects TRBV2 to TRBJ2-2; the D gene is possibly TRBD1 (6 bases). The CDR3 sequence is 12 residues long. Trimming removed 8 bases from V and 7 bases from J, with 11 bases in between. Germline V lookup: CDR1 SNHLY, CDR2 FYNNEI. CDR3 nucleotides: TGTGCCAGCTCAGGGGATAGCGGGGAGCTGTTTTTT. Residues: CASSGDSGELFF.

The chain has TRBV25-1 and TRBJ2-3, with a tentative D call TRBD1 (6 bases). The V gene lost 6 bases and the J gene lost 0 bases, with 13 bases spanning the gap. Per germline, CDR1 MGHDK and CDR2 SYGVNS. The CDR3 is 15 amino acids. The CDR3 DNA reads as TGTGCCAGCAGCGCCGGGACAACTAGCACAGATACGCAGTATTTT. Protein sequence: CASSAGTTSTDTQYF.

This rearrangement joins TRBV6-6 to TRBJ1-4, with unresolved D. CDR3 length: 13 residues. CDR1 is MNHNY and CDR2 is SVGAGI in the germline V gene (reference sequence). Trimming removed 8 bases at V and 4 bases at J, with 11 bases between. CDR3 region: CASEGRVNEKLFF. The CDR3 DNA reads TGTGCCAGCGAAGGGAGGGTTAATGAAAAACTGTTTTTT.

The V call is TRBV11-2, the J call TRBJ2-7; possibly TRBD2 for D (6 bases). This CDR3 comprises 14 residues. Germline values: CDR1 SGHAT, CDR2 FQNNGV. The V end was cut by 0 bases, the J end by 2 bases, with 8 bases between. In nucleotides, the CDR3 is TGTGCCAGCAGCTTAGAACTAGCTGCCTACGAGCAGTACTTC. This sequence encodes CASSLELAAYEQYF.

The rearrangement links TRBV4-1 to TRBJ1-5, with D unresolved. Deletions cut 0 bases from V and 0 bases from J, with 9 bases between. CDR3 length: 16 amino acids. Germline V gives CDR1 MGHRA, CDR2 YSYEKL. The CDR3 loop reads CASSQEAAYSNQPQHF. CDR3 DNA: TGCGCCAGCAGCCAAGAGGCGGCCTATAGCAATCAGCCCCAGCATTTT.

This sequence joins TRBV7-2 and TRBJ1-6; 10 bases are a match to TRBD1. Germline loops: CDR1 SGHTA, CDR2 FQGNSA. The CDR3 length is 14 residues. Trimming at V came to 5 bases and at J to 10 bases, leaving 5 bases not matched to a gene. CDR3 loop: CASSLRTGGSPLHF. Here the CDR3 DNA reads TGTGCCAGCAGCCTCCGGACAGGGGGGTCACCCCTCCACTTT.

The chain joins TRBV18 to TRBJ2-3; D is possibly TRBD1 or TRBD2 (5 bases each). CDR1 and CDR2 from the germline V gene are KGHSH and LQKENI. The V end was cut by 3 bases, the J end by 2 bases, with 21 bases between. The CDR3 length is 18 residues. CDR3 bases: TGTGCCAGCTCACCCGGTGCTCCCGGGATGGGGGACACAGATACGCAGTATTTT. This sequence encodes CASSPGAPGMGDTDTQYF.

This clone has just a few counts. CDR3 protein: CASSQATGHGRYGYTF. The DNA of the CDR3 is TGTGCCAGCAGCCAAGCCACAGGACACGGTCGATATGGCTACACCTTC. This sequence joins TRBV14 and TRBJ1-2; a possible D gene is TRBD1 (5 bases). CDR3 size: 16 residues. CDR1 SGHDN and CDR2 FVKESK come from the germline V gene. V lost 1 base to trimming and J lost 5 bases, with 17 bases between them.

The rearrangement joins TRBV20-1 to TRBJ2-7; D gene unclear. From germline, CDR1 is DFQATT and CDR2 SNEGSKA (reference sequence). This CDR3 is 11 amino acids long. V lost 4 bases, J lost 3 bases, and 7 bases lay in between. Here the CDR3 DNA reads TGCAGTGCTATTTGGGGCTACGAGCAGTACTTC. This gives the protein CSAIWGYEQYF.